This T cell receptor beta chain was documented in a study of spatial heterogeneity in lung cancer. The CDR3 runs to 15 residues. The V end was cut by 2 bases, the J end by 4 bases, with 12 bases between. CDR1 SGHTA and CDR2 FQGTGA come from the germline V gene. This clonotype is medium-sized within its sample. TCRdb called the 5' RACE reads again in MiXCR, with one record for every CDR3 protein. The sample carries around 24,000 distinct CDR3 sequences, approximately 7% recorded once. Noted time point: sample taken at primary tumor resection. Whole RNA was taken from tumor, nontumor lung or frozen PBMC; it was then sequenced unsorted.

This chain links TRBV7-3 with TRBJ2-1; the D gene could be TRBD1 or TRBD2 (5 bases each). The receptor was isolated from a male donor with early-stage non-small cell lung cancer. Sequencing was performed on PBMCs, taken at surgery. In nucleotides, the CDR3 is TGTGCCAGCAGCTTATCCGGGACCCTATACAATGAGCAGTTCTTC. Protein sequence: CASSLSGTLYNEQFF.